A selection of T cell receptor beta chains follows, all from one sample in a study of T cell repertoires in cytomegalovirus infection. MiXCR, run by TCRdb on the reads, gives a single entry per CDR3 protein. The repertoire holds around 350,000 distinct CDR3 sequences, 15% to 20% seen once, with about 10% in the top ten. Sequenced material: PBMCs. The receptors stem from a human donor in good health (CMV status not recorded). Some clones in this sample may be carry-over from other donors' samples. Both conserved end residues are part of each CDR3. D genes are given only for firm matches. Size tells how often a clone was seen (once, few, many) or the class of an expanded clone, and some rows leave it out.

clone size	J gene	V gene	D gene	CDR3 protein	CDR3 DNA
few	TRBJ2-3	TRBV15	NA	CATSRDTIVAQYF	TGTGCCACCAGCAGAGATACAATCGTGGCGCAGTATTTT
NA	TRBJ2-1	TRBV14	NA	CASSQEGHFYNEQFF	TGTGCCAGCAGCCAAGAGGGACACTTCTACAATGAGCAGTTCTTC
many	TRBJ2-7	TRBV7-2	NA	CASSLVQSSYEQYF	TGTGCCAGCAGCTTAGTTCAAAGCTCCTACGAGCAGTACTTC
many	TRBJ2-5	TRBV7-8	TRBD2	CASSPGTSGRAQETQYF	TGTGCCAGCAGCCCTGGGACTAGCGGGAGGGCCCAGGAGACCCAGTACTTC
many	TRBJ2-7	TRBV28	NA	CASSFMDRNYEQYF	TGTGCCAGCAGTTTTATGGACAGAAACTACGAGCAGTACTTC
few	TRBJ2-5	TRBV11-2	TRBD2	CASSLRLAGGLGEETQYF	TGTGCCAGCAGCTTAAGACTAGCGGGGGGCCTAGGGGAAGAGACCCAGTACTTC
few	TRBJ2-1	TRBV5-5	NA	CASSLRPDYRGIYNEQFF	TGTGCCAGCAGCCTTCGACCGGACTACAGGGGTATCTACAATGAGCAGTTCTTC
NA	TRBJ2-5	TRBV7-8	NA	CASSPFGRSAETQYF	TGTGCCAGCAGCCCCTTTGGGCGGTCGGCGGAGACCCAGTACTTC
many	TRBJ1-1	TRBV12-3/TRBV12-4	NA	CASSYDSLNTEAFF	TGTGCCAGCAGTTACGACAGCCTGAACACTGAAGCTTTCTTT
NA	TRBJ1-5	TRBV2	NA	CASSERFRGRNQPQHF	TGTGCCAGCAGTGAAAGGTTTAGGGGCCGCAATCAGCCCCAGCATTTT
NA	TRBJ2-3	TRBV19	TRBD2	CASPPVGGGATDTQYF	TGTGCCAGCCCGCCCGTGGGCGGGGGGGCGACAGATACGCAGTATTTT
NA	TRBJ1-2	TRBV2	TRBD1	CASSENPVEGQGFRGYTF	TGTGCCAGCAGCGAAAACCCGGTCGAGGGACAGGGATTTCGTGGCTACACCTTC
many	TRBJ2-3	TRBV19	NA	CASSIGTTTTDTQYF	TGTGCCAGTAGTATCGGGACAACGACCACAGATACGCAGTATTTT
few	TRBJ1-3	TRBV6-2/TRBV6-3	NA	CASRQLSSGNTIYF	TGTGCCAGCAGACAACTCAGCTCTGGAAACACCATATATTTT
few	TRBJ2-5	TRBV6-2/TRBV6-3	NA	CASSYSLQTQYF	TGTGCCAGCAGTTACTCCTTGCAGACCCAGTACTTC
many	TRBJ2-2	TRBV7-9	NA	CASSPRGRPNTGELFF	TGTGCCAGCAGCCCGCGGGGCAGGCCGAACACCGGGGAGCTGTTTTTT
NA	TRBJ2-5	TRBV5-1	TRBD2	CASSLNPLAVQETQYF	TGCGCCAGCAGCTTGAATCCACTAGCGGTCCAAGAGACCCAGTACTTC
many	TRBJ2-1	TRBV7-2	NA	CASSLGGRGAGFREQFF	TGTGCCAGCAGCTTAGGGGGAAGGGGGGCGGGGTTTCGTGAGCAGTTCTTC
NA	TRBJ2-3	TRBV7-8	NA	CASSLGSRGIADTQYF	TGTGCCAGCAGCTTAGGCTCTAGAGGGATCGCAGATACGCAGTATTTT
NA	TRBJ1-3	TRBV11-3	NA	CASSFSTGVGNTIYF	TGTGCCAGCAGCTTCTCGACAGGTGTGGGAAACACCATATATTTT
NA	TRBJ2-7	TRBV29-1	NA	CSVEGVHEQYF	TGCAGCGTTGAAGGGGTCCACGAGCAGTACTTC
NA	TRBJ1-1	TRBV7-6	TRBD1	CASSLVEGARTEAFF	TGTGCCAGCAGCTTAGTGGAGGGGGCGCGGACTGAAGCTTTCTTT
few	TRBJ1-2	TRBV30	NA	CAWSVQGRNYGYTF	TGTGCCTGGAGTGTACAAGGGAGGAACTATGGCTACACCTTC
NA	TRBJ1-4	TRBV7-9	TRBD1	CASSLYGTGGEKLFF	TGTGCCAGCAGCCTTTACGGGACAGGCGGGGAAAAACTGTTTTTT
few	TRBJ2-2	TRBV12-3/TRBV12-4	NA	CASSFQYNTGELFF	TGTGCCAGCAGTTTCCAGTATAACACCGGGGAGCTGTTTTTT
many	TRBJ2-5	TRBV7-2	NA	CASSSETQYF	TGTGCCAGCAGCTCGGAGACCCAGTACTTC
few	TRBJ2-1	TRBV5-1	TRBD2	CASSSRAGTRKDEQFF	TGCGCCAGCAGCAGTAGAGCCGGGACTAGAAAAGATGAGCAGTTCTTC
NA	TRBJ2-7	TRBV5-4	NA	CASSLAGRVEQYF	TGTGCCAGCAGCTTGGCGGGCAGGGTCGAGCAGTACTTC
few	TRBJ2-7	TRBV20-1	TRBD2	CSARPGTSGRIEQYF	TGCAGTGCGAGACCCGGGACTAGCGGTAGGATAGAGCAGTACTTC
many	TRBJ2-1	TRBV7-9	TRBD2	CASSLYGRAEDEQFF	TGTGCCAGCAGCTTATACGGGAGGGCTGAAGATGAGCAGTTCTTC
few	TRBJ1-6	TRBV5-1	NA	CASSPQLGGTFSPLHF	TGCGCCAGCAGCCCACAACTGGGAGGAACTTTTTCGCCCCTCCACTTT
NA	TRBJ1-5	TRBV29-1	NA	CSVGEGGQPQHF	TGCAGCGTTGGGGAGGGGGGGCAGCCCCAGCATTTT
NA	TRBJ2-5	TRBV3-1	NA	CASGGPQETQYF	TGTGCCAGCGGGGGTCCCCAAGAGACCCAGTACTTC
NA	TRBJ2-5	TRBV20-1	NA	CSARTGRFQETQYF	TGCAGTGCTAGGACAGGACGCTTCCAAGAGACCCAGTACTTC
few	TRBJ2-5	TRBV20-1	NA	CSARDWETQYF	TGCAGTGCCCGGGATTGGGAGACCCAGTACTTC
few	TRBJ2-2	TRBV7-2	NA	CASVSSGGWTGELFF	TGTGCCAGCGTCTCCTCGGGCGGGTGGACCGGGGAGCTGTTTTTT
many	TRBJ1-5	TRBV15	NA	CATSGSGGQPQHF	TGTGCCACCAGCGGCTCGGGGGGTCAGCCCCAGCATTTT
few	TRBJ2-3	TRBV20-1	NA	CSATHGVTRDTQYF	TGCAGTGCTACCCACGGGGTCACTCGGGATACGCAGTATTTT
NA	TRBJ2-1	TRBV20-1	NA	CSASPSYNEQFF	TGCAGTGCTAGCCCCTCCTACAATGAGCAGTTCTTC
NA	TRBJ2-5	TRBV6-2/TRBV6-3	NA	CASSYPGHGETQYF	TGTGCCAGCAGTTACCCAGGACACGGGGAGACCCAGTACTTC
few	TRBJ2-1	TRBV5-1	TRBD2	CASSYLSGSVYNEQFF	TGCGCCAGCAGCTACCTAAGCGGGAGTGTGTACAATGAGCAGTTCTTC
few	TRBJ2-7	TRBV28	TRBD2	CASSPTTSGIYEQYF	TGTGCCAGCAGCCCAACGACTAGCGGGATCTACGAGCAGTACTTC
NA	TRBJ1-5	TRBV7-8	TRBD1	CASSSAVAGGGWQPQHF	TGTGCCAGCAGCTCCGCCGTGGCAGGGGGAGGATGGCAGCCCCAGCATTTT
NA	TRBJ2-1	TRBV5-1	TRBD2	CASSLGPKLAGDTYNEQFF	TGCGCCAGCAGCTTGGGCCCCAAACTAGCGGGAGATACCTACAATGAGCAGTTCTTC
many	TRBJ1-5	TRBV7-2	NA	CASSSTVGSNQPQHF	TGTGCCAGCAGCTCGACAGTAGGAAGCAATCAGCCCCAGCATTTT
few	TRBJ1-2	TRBV5-1	NA	CASSLIQGSYGYTF	TGCGCCAGCAGCTTGATACAGGGCAGCTATGGCTACACCTTC
NA	TRBJ1-6	TRBV6-1	NA	CASSLGPDSPLHF	TGTGCCAGCAGCTTGGGGCCCGATTCACCCCTCCACTTT